Listed below are T cell receptor beta chains from one sample, sequenced in a study of cytomegalovirus exposure and HLA in healthy donors. Sequenced by immunoSEQ multiplex PCR; TCRdb stores in-frame clones only, minus some. The sample yields roughly 120,000 clones, 9.5% seen once. Sequenced material: PBMCs. Receptor source: a man aged 30 to 39 in good health and CMV-seronegative. CDR3s include the opening cysteine and the closing phenylalanine or tryptophan. Each record gives: CDR3 protein, CDR3 DNA, clone size, V gene, J gene, D gene. A D gene is named only where the DNA matches it firmly. Expanded clones get a size class; other rows say once, few or many, or leave the size out.

cdr3_aa: CASTRQLGSYNEQFF; cdr3_nt: TGTGCCAGCACCCGACAATTGGGCTCCTACAATGAGCAGTTCTTC; clone_size: few; v_call: TRBV9; j_call: TRBJ2-1; d_call: .
cdr3_aa: CASSDQNRGLGYTF; cdr3_nt: TGCGCCAGCAGCGACCAAAACAGGGGGCTTGGCTACACCTTC; clone_size: .; v_call: TRBV4-3; j_call: TRBJ1-2; d_call: TRBD1
cdr3_aa: CASSASGPGEQFF; cdr3_nt: TGTGCCAGCAGCGCCAGCGGGCCGGGTGAGCAGTTCTTC; clone_size: .; v_call: TRBV9; j_call: TRBJ2-1; d_call: .
cdr3_aa: CSVSTGDGEAFF; cdr3_nt: TGCAGCGTCTCGACAGGGGATGGTGAAGCTTTCTTT; clone_size: few; v_call: TRBV29-1; j_call: TRBJ1-1; d_call: TRBD1
cdr3_aa: CASSGTSGPRTGELFF; cdr3_nt: TGTGCCAGCAGCGGCACTAGCGGCCCCAGGACGGGGGAGCTGTTTTTT; clone_size: few; v_call: TRBV5-4; j_call: TRBJ2-2; d_call: TRBD2
cdr3_aa: CAISEFGRALEQYF; cdr3_nt: TGTGCCATCAGTGAGTTCGGCAGGGCGCTCGAGCAGTACTTC; clone_size: .; v_call: TRBV10-3; j_call: TRBJ2-7; d_call: .
cdr3_aa: CASSPPGTGKNTEAFF; cdr3_nt: TGTGCCAGCTCACCACCCGGGACAGGGAAGAACACTGAAGCTTTCTTT; clone_size: few; v_call: TRBV18; j_call: TRBJ1-1; d_call: TRBD1
cdr3_aa: CASSPSGGRTYEQYF; cdr3_nt: TGTGCCAGCAGCCCGTCGGGGGGCCGGACCTACGAGCAGTACTTC; clone_size: .; v_call: TRBV7-9; j_call: TRBJ2-7; d_call: .
cdr3_aa: CASSPSGPSNQPQHF; cdr3_nt: TGTGCCAGCAGCCCTTCGGGTCCTAGCAATCAGCCCCAGCATTTT; clone_size: .; v_call: TRBV7-2; j_call: TRBJ1-5; d_call: .
cdr3_aa: CASQGETYEQYF; cdr3_nt: TGTGCCAGTCAGGGGGAAACCTACGAGCAGTACTTC; clone_size: few; v_call: TRBV2; j_call: TRBJ2-7; d_call: TRBD1
cdr3_aa: CASSTRTGVNTEAFF; cdr3_nt: TGTGCCAGCAGTACCAGGACAGGGGTGAACACTGAAGCTTTCTTT; clone_size: few; v_call: TRBV27; j_call: TRBJ1-1; d_call: TRBD1
cdr3_aa: CASSLTGEQETQYF; cdr3_nt: TGTGCCAGCAGCCTAACAGGGGAACAAGAGACCCAGTACTTC; clone_size: .; v_call: TRBV11-2; j_call: TRBJ2-5; d_call: TRBD1
cdr3_aa: CASSFRQGVGYGYTF; cdr3_nt: TGCGCCAGCAGCTTCCGACAGGGAGTAGGCTATGGCTACACCTTC; clone_size: few; v_call: TRBV5-1; j_call: TRBJ1-2; d_call: TRBD1
cdr3_aa: CASSSYRDEAFF; cdr3_nt: TGTGCCAGCAGTTCCTACAGGGATGAAGCTTTCTTT; clone_size: few; v_call: TRBV6-5; j_call: TRBJ1-1; d_call: .
cdr3_aa: CASSPLTSGTTYEQYF; cdr3_nt: TGTGCCAGCAGTCCCCTGACTAGCGGGACTACTTACGAGCAGTACTTC; clone_size: .; v_call: TRBV28; j_call: TRBJ2-7; d_call: TRBD2
cdr3_aa: CASSLTGKSSYEQYF; cdr3_nt: TGTGCCAGCAGCTTGACAGGGAAGAGCTCCTACGAGCAGTACTTC; clone_size: .; v_call: TRBV5-4; j_call: TRBJ2-7; d_call: .
cdr3_aa: CAWSVGGSRYEQYF; cdr3_nt: TGTGCCTGGAGTGTAGGTGGGAGTCGATACGAGCAGTACTTC; clone_size: few; v_call: TRBV30; j_call: TRBJ2-7; d_call: .
cdr3_aa: CASSKSTYEQYF; cdr3_nt: TGTGCCAGCAGTAAGAGTACCTACGAGCAGTACTTC; clone_size: few; v_call: TRBV6-1; j_call: TRBJ2-7; d_call: .
cdr3_aa: CASSWVYPRTGYGYTF; cdr3_nt: TGTGCCAGCAGCTGGGTGTATCCCCGGACAGGGTATGGCTACACCTTC; clone_size: .; v_call: TRBV5-6; j_call: TRBJ1-2; d_call: TRBD1
cdr3_aa: CAISESDRANTGELFF; cdr3_nt: TGTGCCATCAGTGAGTCTGACAGGGCGAACACCGGGGAGCTGTTTTTT; clone_size: .; v_call: TRBV10-3; j_call: TRBJ2-2; d_call: TRBD1
cdr3_aa: CASTPIPPGSEQYF; cdr3_nt: TGTGCCAGTACCCCGATCCCTCCAGGCTCCGAGCAGTACTTC; clone_size: .; v_call: TRBV19; j_call: TRBJ2-7; d_call: .
cdr3_aa: CASSRTTGSWYGYTF; cdr3_nt: TGTGCCAGCAGCCGCACAACAGGCTCCTGGTATGGCTACACCTTC; clone_size: .; v_call: TRBV7-9; j_call: TRBJ1-2; d_call: .
cdr3_aa: CASSFSGTGIVEQYF; cdr3_nt: TGCGCCAGCAGCTTCTCCGGGACAGGGATCGTCGAGCAGTACTTC; clone_size: many; v_call: TRBV5-1; j_call: TRBJ2-7; d_call: TRBD1
cdr3_aa: CASNRGRTNEKLFF; cdr3_nt: TGTGCCAGCAACAGGGGGCGGACTAATGAAAAACTGTTTTTT; clone_size: few; v_call: TRBV9; j_call: TRBJ1-4; d_call: TRBD1
cdr3_aa: CASSEKQGVGAFF; cdr3_nt: TGTGCCAGCAGCGAAAAACAGGGGGTCGGAGCTTTCTTT; clone_size: few; v_call: TRBV7-2; j_call: TRBJ1-1; d_call: TRBD1
cdr3_aa: CASSLVRGSSNQPQHF; cdr3_nt: TGTGCCAGCAGTTTGGTCAGGGGCAGTAGCAATCAGCCCCAGCATTTT; clone_size: .; v_call: TRBV28; j_call: TRBJ1-5; d_call: .
cdr3_aa: CASRPNPQSFNSPLHF; cdr3_nt: TGCGCCAGCAGGCCGAATCCACAGAGTTTCAATTCACCCCTCCACTTT; clone_size: few; v_call: TRBV5-1; j_call: TRBJ1-6; d_call: .
cdr3_aa: CAWSVNTQGSTEAFF; cdr3_nt: TGTGCCTGGAGTGTAAACACGCAGGGCAGCACTGAAGCTTTCTTT; clone_size: few; v_call: TRBV30; j_call: TRBJ1-1; d_call: .
cdr3_aa: CASSLLGHTNQETQYF; cdr3_nt: TGTGCCAGCAGTTTATTGGGCCACACCAACCAAGAGACCCAGTACTTC; clone_size: few; v_call: TRBV28; j_call: TRBJ2-5; d_call: .
cdr3_aa: CASSLDVAGAEYEQYF; cdr3_nt: TGTGCCAGCAGCTTGGACGTGGCGGGCGCTGAGTACGAGCAGTACTTC; clone_size: .; v_call: TRBV5-6; j_call: TRBJ2-7; d_call: .
cdr3_aa: CASRVAGVHDEQYF; cdr3_nt: TGTGCCAGCAGAGTAGCGGGAGTGCACGACGAGCAGTACTTC; clone_size: .; v_call: TRBV7-9; j_call: TRBJ2-7; d_call: TRBD2